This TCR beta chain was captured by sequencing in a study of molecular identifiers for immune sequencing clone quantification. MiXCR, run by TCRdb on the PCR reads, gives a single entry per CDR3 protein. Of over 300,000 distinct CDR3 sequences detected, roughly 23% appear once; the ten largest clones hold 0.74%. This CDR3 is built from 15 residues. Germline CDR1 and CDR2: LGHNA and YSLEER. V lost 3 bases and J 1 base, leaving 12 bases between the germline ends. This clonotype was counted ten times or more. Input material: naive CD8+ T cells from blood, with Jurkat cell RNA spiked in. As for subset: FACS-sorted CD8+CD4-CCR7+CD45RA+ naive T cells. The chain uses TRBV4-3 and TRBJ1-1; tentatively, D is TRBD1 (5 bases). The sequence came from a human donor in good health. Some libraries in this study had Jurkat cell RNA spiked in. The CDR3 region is CASSQAGTQNTEAFF. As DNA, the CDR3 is TGCGCCAGCAGCCAGGCCGGGACCCAGAACACTGAAGCTTTCTTT.